Following are 4 T cell receptor beta chains from one sample sequenced in a study of kidney transplant recipient with SARS-CoV-2 infection. A single record per CDR3 protein comes from TCRdb applying MiXCR to the reads. Of roughly 250,000 distinct CDR3 sequences in the sample, less than 35% were seen once. This material consisted of a blood sample, taken at baseline and between days 110 and 120 from a kidney transplant recipient. All receptors derive from a male patient in his thirties who had COVID-19 and was a kidney transplant recipient. Some of these T cells may belong to the graft donor.

This clonotype was counted many times. The chain uses TRBV5-1 and TRBJ2-1; D gene ambiguous. The CDR3 has 11 residues. CDR1 and CDR2 (germline): SGHRS, YFSETQ. The V and J ends lost 1 base and 8 bases respectively, with 4 bases between them. CDR3 protein: CASSLTDEQFF. The CDR3 DNA reads as TGCGCCAGCAGCTTGACGGATGAGCAGTTCTTC.

The chain joins TRBV6-5 to TRBJ1-2; the D is unclear. Trimming left V 5 bases short and J 4 bases short, with 23 bases between. CDR3 length: 17 residues. The germline V gene encodes CDR1 MNHEY and CDR2 SVGAGI. CDR3 in amino acids: CASSRHTSMRKAYGYTF. The CDR3 bases are TGTGCCAGCAGTCGCCACACCTCTATGCGAAAGGCCTATGGCTACACCTTC.

Comments on this clonotype: With a much larger clone just one base away, this may be a read error. The V gene is TRBV6-5, the J gene TRBJ2-2; D call uncertain. The CDR3 has 15 amino acids. Germline values: CDR1 MNHEY, CDR2 SVGAGI. The CDR3 DNA is TGTGCCGGCAGTTCACAGCTCCTTGGCGCCGGGGAGCTGTTTTTT. It yields the protein CAGSSQLLGAGELFF.

This clonotype was recorded at least ten times. This sequence joins TRBV7-7 and TRBJ1-2; D gene unclear. V was trimmed by 5 bases and J by 4 bases, leaving 23 bases between them. The CDR3 extends over 17 amino acids. Germline lookup yields CDR1 SSHAT and CDR2 FNYEAQ (reference sequence). The CDR3 loop reads CASSGVSKCRKTYGYTF. The CDR3 DNA follows: TGTGCCAGCAGCGGCGTTAGTAAGTGCCGAAAGACCTATGGCTACACCTTC.